One and the same sample provided the 9 T cell receptor beta chains below, sequenced in a study of OX40 agonist ivuxolimab in advanced cancers. The table came from immunoSEQ multiplex PCR; TCRdb's copy has only in-frame clones and leaves some out. Here the sample spans approximately 58,000 clones, 86% being singletons. This sample comprised CD4+ or CD8+ T cells sorted from blood, obtained in a trial of the OX40 agonist ivuxolimab. The source is an adult with an advanced solid tumor such as melanoma, head and neck, liver or kidney cancer.

The chain joins TRBV18 to TRBJ2-2; D is unclear. Germline V gene data show CDR1 as KGHSH and CDR2 as LQKENI. V shed 4 bases and J shed 5 bases, with 14 bases lying between them. The CDR3 length is 15 residues. The CDR3 nucleotides are TGTGCCAGCTCACTAGAATCAGGTCGAACCGGGGAGCTGTTTTTT. It encodes CASSLESGRTGELFF.

The chain employs TRBV11-2 and TRBJ2-3; 8 nucleotides agree with TRBD1. The CDR3 runs to 15 residues. CDR1 is SGHAT, CDR2 FQNNGV, per germline. Trimming took 7 bases from V and 2 from J; bases not matched to a gene: 8. CDR3 amino acids: CASNPTGAITDTQYF. Here the CDR3 DNA reads TGTGCCAGCAACCCGACAGGGGCGATCACAGATACGCAGTATTTT. Combining the CDR3 with reference TRBV11-2 and TRBJ2-3 gives the whole variable domain EAGVAQSPRYKIIEKRQSVAFWCNPISGHATLYWYQQILGQGPKLLIQFQNNGVVDDSQLPKDRFSAERLKGVDSTLKIQPAKLEDSAVYLCASNPTGAITDTQYFGPGTRLTVL.

The rearrangement joins TRBV27 to TRBJ2-5, with TRBD2 matching 7 bases. Germline V gene lookup returns CDR1 MNHEY and CDR2 SMNVEV (reference sequence). Trimming removed 6 bases from V and 5 bases from J; junction bases left unmatched: 9. The CDR3 runs 14 residues. CDR3 loop: CASSRTSDRETQYF. CDR3 nucleotides: TGTGCCAGCAGCCGCACTAGCGATCGGGAGACCCAGTACTTC.

The CDR3 region has the DNA TGTGCCAGCAGTGGGGGGAGTAGCGGTAACAATGAGCAGTTCTTC. Protein: CASSGGSSGNNEQFF. The J gene is TRBJ2-1, the V gene TRBV6-1, with D perhaps TRBD2 (6 bases). The CDR3 consists of 15 residues. Germline V gene sequence: CDR1 MNHNS, CDR2 SASEGT. Deletions cut 4 bases from V and 5 bases from J, with 15 bases between.

The chain couples TRBV19 to TRBJ2-3; D uncertain. Germline V gene lookup returns CDR1 LNHDA and CDR2 SQIVND (reference sequence). This CDR3 has 13 amino acids. V was clipped by 5 bases and J by 4 bases, with 10 bases between them. The CDR3 is CASSLRLADTQYF. CDR3 bases: TGTGCCAGTAGTCTTCGACTGGCAGATACGCAGTATTTT.

The chain employs TRBV5-5 and TRBJ2-5, with 13 positions matching TRBD2. Germline V gene lookup returns CDR1 SGHKS and CDR2 YYEKEE (reference sequence). This CDR3 region has 15 residues. The V segment lost 5 bases and the J segment 2 bases; nucleotides outside the gene matches: 3. The CDR3 protein is CASRRLAGGQETQYF. CDR3 DNA sequence: TGTGCCAGCAGGAGACTAGCGGGGGGACAAGAGACCCAGTACTTC.

The gene calls are TRBV30 and TRBJ1-5, with D possibly TRBD1 on 5 matching bases. The CDR3 runs 15 residues. Germline V gene lookup returns CDR1 GTSNPN and CDR2 SVGIG (reference sequence). The ends were cut back, 2 bases at V and 2 bases at J, with 13 bases in the middle. CDR3 DNA: TGTGCCTGGAGTTCGCAGGGACGAGGCAATCAGCCCCAGCATTTT. Its translation: CAWSSQGRGNQPQHF.

J is TRBJ1-1 and V is TRBV5-1; TRBD1 matches at 8 bases. The V gene's germline CDR1 is SGHRS and CDR2 YFSETQ. The J segment lost 1 base and the V segment lost 3 bases, leaving 11 bases of the junction unmatched. The CDR3 is 17 amino acids. The CDR3 sequence: CASSSLTGDLSNTEAFF. The CDR3 DNA follows: TGCGCCAGCAGCTCCCTGACAGGGGACTTGTCGAACACTGAAGCTTTCTTT.

The sample holds a few counts of this clone. This chain connects TRBV5-1 to TRBJ2-5; 9 bases map to TRBD1. The CDR3 is 14 amino acids. The V and J ends lost 0 bases and 5 bases, in that order; junction bases with no gene match: 2. In germline, CDR1 is SGHRS, CDR2 YFSETQ. The CDR3 sequence: CASSLDRGRETQYF. CDR3 nucleotides: TGCGCCAGCAGCTTGGACAGGGGGCGTGAGACCCAGTACTTC.